These 31 T cell receptor beta chains were all obtained from the same sample, sequenced in a study of shared clonotypes between healthy human individuals (dated by TCRdb to 2020 to 2021). Libraries were made using the immunoSEQ multiplex PCR assay. TCRdb provides this immuneACCESS table in a form limited to in-frame rearrangements. Some clones are lacking; in checked studies, under half of them reflect an unresolved V gene, and why the rest are absent is not known. The sample profile shows roughly 500,000 clones; around 80% of them were found once. The ten largest clones take up over 10% of the sample. The sequencing sample was made of PBMCs. The origin of the receptors is a woman aged 40 to 50 in good health. Some clones in this sample may be carry-over from other donors' samples.

This sequence joins TRBV29-1 and TRBJ2-7, with D perhaps TRBD2 (5 bases). The CDR3 spans 12 residues. V was pared by 4 bases and J by 7 bases, with 14 bases between. Germline V CDR1 and CDR2: SQVTM, ANQGSEA. CDR3 amino acids: CSVAQEVREQYF. CDR3 bases: TGCAGCGTTGCCCAGGAGGTACGGGAGCAGTACTTC.

This clone came up a few times. This sample includes further DNA sequences coding for the same CDR3. The CDR3: CASSLVGYGYTF. The DNA of the CDR3 is TGTGCCAGCAGCTTAGTCGGCTATGGCTACACCTTC. V gene TRBV7-9 combines with J gene TRBJ1-2; D is undetermined. Trimming cost V 1 base and J 4 bases, with 4 bases left between them. The CDR3 length is 12 residues. Per the germline V gene, CDR1 is SEHNR and CDR2 is FQNEAQ (reference sequence).

The V and J genes are TRBV7-2 and TRBJ2-5, with D possibly TRBD2 on 6 matching bases. Trimming stripped 0 bases from V and 14 bases from J, with 13 bases between. The CDR3 sequence is 12 residues long. CDR1 is SGHTA and CDR2 is FQGNSA in the germline V gene. CDR3 residues: CASSLAGGLPYF. DNA for the CDR3: TGTGCCAGCAGCTTAGCCGGGGGTTTACCTTACTTC.

V usage is TRBV11-2 and J usage is TRBJ2-1, with D perhaps matching TRBD2 (6 bases). Germline CDR1 and CDR2: SGHAT and FQNNGV. Between the trimmed V and J ends, which lost 5 bases and 3 bases, there was a span of 11 bases. CDR3 length: 14 amino acids. The CDR3: CASSVVADYNEQFF. In DNA, the CDR3 is TGTGCCAGCAGCGTCGTAGCGGACTACAATGAGCAGTTCTTC. Drawing the rest from reference TRBV11-2 and TRBJ2-1, the complete variable domain is EAGVAQSPRYKIIEKRQSVAFWCNPISGHATLYWYQQILGQGPKLLIQFQNNGVVDDSQLPKDRFSAERLKGVDSTLKIQPAKLEDSAVYLCASSVVADYNEQFFGPGTRLTVL.

Points on this clone: Only one base separates this from a far larger clonotype, so it likely reflects a read error. This sample also contains other DNA sequences that code for the same CDR3. The chain has TRBV30 and TRBJ1-2; the D is unclear. The CDR3 spans 13 residues. The V gene lost 2 bases and the J gene lost 4 bases, with 11 bases spanning the gap. Per the germline V gene, CDR1 is GTSNPN and CDR2 is SVGIG (reference sequence). DNA of the CDR3: TGTGCCTGGAGTCCTGGCTTGAGCTATGGCTACACCTTC. Translated: CAWSPGLSYGYTF.

The J gene is TRBJ1-1, the V gene TRBV18; D remains unclear. In germline, CDR1 is KGHSH, CDR2 LQKENI. The CDR3 sequence is 15 residues long. With 2 bases removed from V and 4 bases from J, the gap between germline ends came to 14 bases. The CDR3 sequence is CASSPSQPVGTEAFF. The CDR3 DNA follows: TGTGCCAGCTCACCATCACAGCCCGTGGGCACTGAAGCTTTCTTT.

This chain joins TRBV29-1 and TRBJ2-7; TRBD1 is a possible D gene (5 bases). CDR1 and CDR2 from the germline V gene are SQVTM and ANQGSEA. The V and J ends lost 6 bases and 2 bases respectively, with 11 bases between them. This CDR3 spans 12 amino acids. CDR3 residues: CSVKDSPYEQYF. The CDR3, as DNA: TGCAGCGTAAAAGACAGTCCCTACGAGCAGTACTTC.

The chain has TRBV4-3 and TRBJ2-3, with TRBD2 matching over 9 bases. The junction had 2 bases not matched to a gene; V was cut back by 1 base and J by 0 bases. Germline V gene sequence: CDR1 LGHNA, CDR2 YSLEER. The CDR3 extends over 16 amino acids. CDR3 amino acids: CASSQVSGSSTDTQYF. For the CDR3, the DNA is TGCGCCAGCAGCCAAGTTAGCGGGAGTAGCACAGATACGCAGTATTTT.

The chain recombines TRBV18 with TRBJ2-7; perhaps TRBD1 as D (5 bases). The CDR3 is 15 amino acids. V shed 8 bases and J shed 0 bases, with 17 bases lying between them. The germline V gene has CDR1 KGHSH and CDR2 LQKENI. The CDR3 loop is CASAQGLSDSYEQYF. The CDR3 region has the DNA TGTGCCAGCGCCCAGGGCCTCAGCGACTCCTACGAGCAGTACTTC.

The chain employs TRBV9 and TRBJ2-2, with D hard to call. This CDR3 contains 14 residues. Trimming took off 5 bases at V and 7 bases at J, with 15 bases between the two ends. Germline lookup yields CDR1 SGDLS and CDR2 YYNGEE. CDR3 loop: CASRTDEWVGELFF. The CDR3, as DNA: TGTGCCAGCAGAACGGACGAATGGGTCGGGGAGCTGTTTTTT.

There are many counts of this clone. V and J are TRBV18 and TRBJ2-1; D is unresolved. V shed 0 bases and J shed 1 base, with 7 bases lying between them. The germline V gene has CDR1 KGHSH and CDR2 LQKENI. The CDR3 has 15 amino acids. The CDR3 DNA follows: TGTGCCAGCTCACCACCTGGAGTTTCCTACAATGAGCAGTTCTTC. This gives the protein CASSPPGVSYNEQFF.

V and J are TRBV7-2 and TRBJ2-5, with D perhaps assigned TRBD1 or TRBD2 (6 bases each). This CDR3 spans 12 amino acids. V lost 5 bases to trimming and J lost 12 bases, with 16 bases between them. Germline V gene sequence: CDR1 SGHTA, CDR2 FQGNSA. This CDR3 is CASSGDSGAKYF. For the CDR3, the DNA is TGTGCCAGCAGCGGAGACTCGGGGGCAAAGTACTTC.

This chain's CDR3 is CASSFGQVTDTQYF. The CDR3, as DNA: TGTGCCAGCAGCTTTGGACAGGTCACAGATACGCAGTATTTT. The chain has TRBV5-6 and TRBJ2-3; TRBD1 agrees at 7 bases. Trimming cost V 2 bases and J 2 bases; bases outside gene matches: 2. The germline CDR1 and CDR2 sequences are SGHDT and YYEEEE. CDR3 length: 14 amino acids.

V gene TRBV4-1 combines with J gene TRBJ1-5; D perhaps matches TRBD1 (5 bases). The CDR3 has 14 residues. The germline gives CDR1 MGHRA, CDR2 YSYEKL. V was cut by 1 base and J by 9 bases, with 13 bases left in between. CDR3 sequence (DNA): TGCGCCAGCAGCCAAGTCCCAGGGTTGGGGCCCCAGCATTTT. This codes for CASSQVPGLGPQHF.

The chain employs TRBV29-1 and TRBJ1-2; possibly TRBD1 for D (6 bases). Between the trimmed V and J ends, which lost 3 bases and 0 bases, there was a span of 11 bases. Germline-derived CDR1 and CDR2 are SQVTM and ANQGSEA. The CDR3 contains 14 residues. CDR3 nucleotides: TGCAGCGTTGATCCGAAGGGGGCTAACTATGGCTACACCTTC. It translates to CSVDPKGANYGYTF. The variable domain in full, completed from reference TRBV29-1 and TRBJ1-2, reads SAVISQKPSRDICQRGTSLTIQCQVDSQVTMMFWYRQQPGQSLTLIATANQGSEATYESGFVIDKFPISRPNLTFSTLTVSNMSPEDSSIYLCSVDPKGANYGYTFGSGTRLTVV.

The chain recombines TRBV7-8 with TRBJ2-1, with D hard to call. The germline V gene encodes CDR1 SGHVS and CDR2 FQNEAQ. V was trimmed by 5 bases and J by 4 bases, leaving 3 bases between them. The CDR3 has 11 residues. The CDR3 DNA is TGTGCCAGCAGCCCTTACAATGAGCAGTTCTTC. Amino acid sequence: CASSPYNEQFF.

A single count supports this clone. Other DNA sequences in the same sample also yield this CDR3. The chain has TRBV5-6 and TRBJ2-3; D gene uncertain. This CDR3 is 15 amino acids long. Germline V gene data show CDR1 as SGHDT and CDR2 as YYEEEE. Trimming pared 0 bases from V and 0 bases from J, leaving 8 bases between. The CDR3 DNA follows: TGTGCCAGCAGCTTGGCACCAGGAAGCACAGATACGCAGTATTTT. As protein: CASSLAPGSTDTQYF.

This sequence joins TRBV5-1 and TRBJ2-5, with 8 bases matching TRBD2. This CDR3 comprises 15 residues. The V and J ends lost 0 bases and 5 bases, in that order; junction bases with no gene match: 6. Germline V gene lookup returns CDR1 SGHRS and CDR2 YFSETQ. CDR3 DNA sequence: TGCGCCAGCAGCTTGGAAGCGGGAGTAAGCGAGACCCAGTACTTC. Translating it yields CASSLEAGVSETQYF.

J is TRBJ1-1 and V is TRBV14, with 8 bases matching TRBD1. J lost 3 bases, V lost 2 bases, and 2 bases had no gene match. CDR3 size: 14 residues. Germline V CDR1 and CDR2: SGHDN, FVKESK. In nucleotides, the CDR3 is TGTGCCAGCAGCCAACAGGGGGCCTACACTGAAGCTTTCTTT. Its protein product is CASSQQGAYTEAFF.

This chain uses TRBV6-6 with TRBJ1-2; TRBD1 agrees at 8 bases. The V and J ends lost 6 bases and 11 bases, in that order; junction bases with no gene match: 14. The CDR3 loop spans 14 amino acids. Per germline, CDR1 MNHNY and CDR2 SVGAGI (reference sequence). Here the CDR3 reads CASSPQGGGRRYTF. DNA for the CDR3: TGTGCCAGCAGCCCACAGGGGGGGGGCCGTAGGTACACCTTC.

The chain couples TRBV5-1 to TRBJ1-1, with D hard to call. The CDR3 loop spans 15 amino acids. V was cut by 0 bases and J by 1 base, with 10 bases left in between. Germline V gives CDR1 SGHRS, CDR2 YFSETQ. The CDR3 is CASSLGLAPNTEAFF. Written as DNA, the CDR3 is TGCGCCAGCAGCTTGGGCCTGGCTCCGAACACTGAAGCTTTCTTT. The complete variable domain, with remaining parts taken from reference TRBV5-1 and TRBJ1-1, reads KAGVTQTPRYLIKTRGQQVTLSCSPISGHRSVSWYQQTPGQGLQFLFEYFSETQRNKGNFPGRFSGRQFSNSRSEMNVSTLELGDSALYLCASSLGLAPNTEAFFGQGTRLTVV.

The rearrangement joins TRBV18 to TRBJ1-4; the D gene is possibly TRBD1 (5 bases). The CDR3 loop spans 14 amino acids. The germline V and J ends were trimmed by 3 bases and 8 bases, with 13 bases remaining between them. Germline CDR1 is KGHSH and CDR2 is LQKENI. The CDR3 here is CASSPGLGGEKLFF. The CDR3 DNA sequence: TGTGCCAGCTCACCCGGTCTCGGGGGGGAAAAACTGTTTTTT.

The chain couples TRBV4-1 to TRBJ1-5, with a tentative D call TRBD1 (5 bases). Germline loops: CDR1 MGHRA, CDR2 YSYEKL. Trimming removed 2 bases from V and 7 bases from J, with 12 bases in between. This CDR3 has 14 amino acids. The CDR3 is CASSQPRRGQPQHF. The CDR3 nucleotides read TGCGCCAGCAGCCAACCTCGACGGGGGCAGCCCCAGCATTTT.

J is TRBJ1-1 and V is TRBV6-5; a weak D match, TRBD1 (6 bases). Trimming stripped 6 bases from V and 8 bases from J, with 16 bases between. Per germline, CDR1 MNHEY and CDR2 SVGAGI. This CDR3 is built from 13 residues. CDR3 sequence: CASSDPLGGEAFF. CDR3 bases: TGTGCCAGCAGCGATCCCCTAGGGGGGGAAGCTTTCTTT.

This clone was observed a few times. V is TRBV4-3 and J is TRBJ1-2; D not resolved. This CDR3 comprises 15 residues. Looked up from germline, CDR1 is LGHNA and CDR2 is YSLEER. Trimming removed 0 bases from V and 5 bases from J, with 13 bases in between. The CDR3 region is CASSQEARAPYGYTF. DNA of the CDR3: TGCGCCAGCAGCCAAGAGGCGCGCGCCCCTTATGGCTACACCTTC.

This clone was counted between two and nine times. The chain has TRBV28 and TRBJ2-4; D not certain. This CDR3 contains 15 residues. Germline values: CDR1 MDHEN, CDR2 SYDVKM. The V gene lost 6 bases and the J gene lost 1 base, with 13 bases spanning the gap. The CDR3 DNA reads TGTGCCAGCAGGCCAGAAGGTACGGCCAAAAACATTCAGTACTTC. Amino acid sequence: CASRPEGTAKNIQYF.

The V gene is TRBV7-9, the J gene TRBJ2-1; D may be TRBD2 (6 bases). Germline V gene data show CDR1 as SEHNR and CDR2 as FQNEAQ (reference sequence). The V gene lost 7 bases and the J gene lost 3 bases, with 10 bases spanning the gap. The CDR3 spans 13 residues. The CDR3 loop is CASMEGIYNEQFF. CDR3 nucleotide sequence: TGTGCCAGCATGGAGGGGATCTACAATGAGCAGTTCTTC.

The chain employs TRBV9 and TRBJ2-1; D uncertain. Germline assignment: CDR1 SGDLS and CDR2 YYNGEE. This CDR3 region has 17 residues. V was shortened by 1 base and J by 0 bases, with 14 bases between the two germline ends. The CDR3, as DNA: TGTGCCAGCAGCGTAACACAGAGACCTAGCTCCTACAATGAGCAGTTCTTC. It is translated as CASSVTQRPSSYNEQFF.

The chain recombines TRBV28 with TRBJ2-7; 8 nucleotides line up with TRBD2. Germline values: CDR1 MDHEN, CDR2 SYDVKM. This CDR3 spans 13 amino acids. The ends lost 10 bases at V and 4 bases at J; junction bases unmatched: 9. The CDR3 here is CATLPLAGYEQYF. For the CDR3, the DNA is TGTGCCACCCTACCCTTAGCGGGATACGAGCAGTACTTC.

The chain couples TRBV11-2 to TRBJ2-1; D ambiguous. This CDR3 has 15 amino acids. Germline V CDR1 and CDR2: SGHAT, FQNNGV. Trimming removed 6 bases from V and 0 bases from J, with 12 bases in between. The CDR3 is CASRTLVSSYNEQFF. For the CDR3, the DNA is TGTGCCAGCAGGACTCTAGTGAGCTCCTACAATGAGCAGTTCTTC.

This clone has only a few counts. V and J are TRBV7-9 and TRBJ2-1; D possibly uses TRBD1 or TRBD2 (5 bases each). Germline V lookup: CDR1 SEHNR, CDR2 FQNEAQ (reference sequence). V shed 3 bases and J shed 9 bases, with 12 bases lying between them. This CDR3 contains 13 residues. The CDR3 DNA reads TGTGCCAGCAGCTTTCATCCAGGGAGTGAGCAGTTCTTC. Its translation: CASSFHPGSEQFF.